This TCR beta chain was sequenced for a study of spatial heterogeneity in lung cancer. For this clonotype: Its target is not known. A much more abundant neighbour one base away suggests this may be a read error.

TCRdb re-called the 5' RACE reads with MiXCR, one entry per CDR3 protein. The sample shows 24,000 or so distinct CDR3 sequences, under 4% of them seen only once. The time point denotes: sample taken at primary tumor resection. Unsorted whole RNA samples from tumor, nontumor lung or frozen PBMC were sequenced. Donation came from roughly 72 patients with untreated early-stage non-small cell lung cancer. J lost 1 base, V lost 3 bases, and 7 bases had no gene match. This CDR3 is 16 amino acids long. Germline V gene lookup returns CDR1 GTSNPN and CDR2 SVGIG (reference sequence). Study conclusions and caveats: Blood carried ubiquitous expanded tumor TCRs more at resection than follow-up.

The source of this sequence is a female donor with early-stage non-small cell lung cancer. V is TRBV30 and J is TRBJ2-7, with TRBD2 identical over 12 bases. The material sequenced was PBMCs, taken at surgery. CDR3 bases: TGTGCCTGGAGAACCGGGACTAGCGGGTATTCCTACGAGCAGTACTTC. Translating gives CAWRTGTSGYSYEQYF.